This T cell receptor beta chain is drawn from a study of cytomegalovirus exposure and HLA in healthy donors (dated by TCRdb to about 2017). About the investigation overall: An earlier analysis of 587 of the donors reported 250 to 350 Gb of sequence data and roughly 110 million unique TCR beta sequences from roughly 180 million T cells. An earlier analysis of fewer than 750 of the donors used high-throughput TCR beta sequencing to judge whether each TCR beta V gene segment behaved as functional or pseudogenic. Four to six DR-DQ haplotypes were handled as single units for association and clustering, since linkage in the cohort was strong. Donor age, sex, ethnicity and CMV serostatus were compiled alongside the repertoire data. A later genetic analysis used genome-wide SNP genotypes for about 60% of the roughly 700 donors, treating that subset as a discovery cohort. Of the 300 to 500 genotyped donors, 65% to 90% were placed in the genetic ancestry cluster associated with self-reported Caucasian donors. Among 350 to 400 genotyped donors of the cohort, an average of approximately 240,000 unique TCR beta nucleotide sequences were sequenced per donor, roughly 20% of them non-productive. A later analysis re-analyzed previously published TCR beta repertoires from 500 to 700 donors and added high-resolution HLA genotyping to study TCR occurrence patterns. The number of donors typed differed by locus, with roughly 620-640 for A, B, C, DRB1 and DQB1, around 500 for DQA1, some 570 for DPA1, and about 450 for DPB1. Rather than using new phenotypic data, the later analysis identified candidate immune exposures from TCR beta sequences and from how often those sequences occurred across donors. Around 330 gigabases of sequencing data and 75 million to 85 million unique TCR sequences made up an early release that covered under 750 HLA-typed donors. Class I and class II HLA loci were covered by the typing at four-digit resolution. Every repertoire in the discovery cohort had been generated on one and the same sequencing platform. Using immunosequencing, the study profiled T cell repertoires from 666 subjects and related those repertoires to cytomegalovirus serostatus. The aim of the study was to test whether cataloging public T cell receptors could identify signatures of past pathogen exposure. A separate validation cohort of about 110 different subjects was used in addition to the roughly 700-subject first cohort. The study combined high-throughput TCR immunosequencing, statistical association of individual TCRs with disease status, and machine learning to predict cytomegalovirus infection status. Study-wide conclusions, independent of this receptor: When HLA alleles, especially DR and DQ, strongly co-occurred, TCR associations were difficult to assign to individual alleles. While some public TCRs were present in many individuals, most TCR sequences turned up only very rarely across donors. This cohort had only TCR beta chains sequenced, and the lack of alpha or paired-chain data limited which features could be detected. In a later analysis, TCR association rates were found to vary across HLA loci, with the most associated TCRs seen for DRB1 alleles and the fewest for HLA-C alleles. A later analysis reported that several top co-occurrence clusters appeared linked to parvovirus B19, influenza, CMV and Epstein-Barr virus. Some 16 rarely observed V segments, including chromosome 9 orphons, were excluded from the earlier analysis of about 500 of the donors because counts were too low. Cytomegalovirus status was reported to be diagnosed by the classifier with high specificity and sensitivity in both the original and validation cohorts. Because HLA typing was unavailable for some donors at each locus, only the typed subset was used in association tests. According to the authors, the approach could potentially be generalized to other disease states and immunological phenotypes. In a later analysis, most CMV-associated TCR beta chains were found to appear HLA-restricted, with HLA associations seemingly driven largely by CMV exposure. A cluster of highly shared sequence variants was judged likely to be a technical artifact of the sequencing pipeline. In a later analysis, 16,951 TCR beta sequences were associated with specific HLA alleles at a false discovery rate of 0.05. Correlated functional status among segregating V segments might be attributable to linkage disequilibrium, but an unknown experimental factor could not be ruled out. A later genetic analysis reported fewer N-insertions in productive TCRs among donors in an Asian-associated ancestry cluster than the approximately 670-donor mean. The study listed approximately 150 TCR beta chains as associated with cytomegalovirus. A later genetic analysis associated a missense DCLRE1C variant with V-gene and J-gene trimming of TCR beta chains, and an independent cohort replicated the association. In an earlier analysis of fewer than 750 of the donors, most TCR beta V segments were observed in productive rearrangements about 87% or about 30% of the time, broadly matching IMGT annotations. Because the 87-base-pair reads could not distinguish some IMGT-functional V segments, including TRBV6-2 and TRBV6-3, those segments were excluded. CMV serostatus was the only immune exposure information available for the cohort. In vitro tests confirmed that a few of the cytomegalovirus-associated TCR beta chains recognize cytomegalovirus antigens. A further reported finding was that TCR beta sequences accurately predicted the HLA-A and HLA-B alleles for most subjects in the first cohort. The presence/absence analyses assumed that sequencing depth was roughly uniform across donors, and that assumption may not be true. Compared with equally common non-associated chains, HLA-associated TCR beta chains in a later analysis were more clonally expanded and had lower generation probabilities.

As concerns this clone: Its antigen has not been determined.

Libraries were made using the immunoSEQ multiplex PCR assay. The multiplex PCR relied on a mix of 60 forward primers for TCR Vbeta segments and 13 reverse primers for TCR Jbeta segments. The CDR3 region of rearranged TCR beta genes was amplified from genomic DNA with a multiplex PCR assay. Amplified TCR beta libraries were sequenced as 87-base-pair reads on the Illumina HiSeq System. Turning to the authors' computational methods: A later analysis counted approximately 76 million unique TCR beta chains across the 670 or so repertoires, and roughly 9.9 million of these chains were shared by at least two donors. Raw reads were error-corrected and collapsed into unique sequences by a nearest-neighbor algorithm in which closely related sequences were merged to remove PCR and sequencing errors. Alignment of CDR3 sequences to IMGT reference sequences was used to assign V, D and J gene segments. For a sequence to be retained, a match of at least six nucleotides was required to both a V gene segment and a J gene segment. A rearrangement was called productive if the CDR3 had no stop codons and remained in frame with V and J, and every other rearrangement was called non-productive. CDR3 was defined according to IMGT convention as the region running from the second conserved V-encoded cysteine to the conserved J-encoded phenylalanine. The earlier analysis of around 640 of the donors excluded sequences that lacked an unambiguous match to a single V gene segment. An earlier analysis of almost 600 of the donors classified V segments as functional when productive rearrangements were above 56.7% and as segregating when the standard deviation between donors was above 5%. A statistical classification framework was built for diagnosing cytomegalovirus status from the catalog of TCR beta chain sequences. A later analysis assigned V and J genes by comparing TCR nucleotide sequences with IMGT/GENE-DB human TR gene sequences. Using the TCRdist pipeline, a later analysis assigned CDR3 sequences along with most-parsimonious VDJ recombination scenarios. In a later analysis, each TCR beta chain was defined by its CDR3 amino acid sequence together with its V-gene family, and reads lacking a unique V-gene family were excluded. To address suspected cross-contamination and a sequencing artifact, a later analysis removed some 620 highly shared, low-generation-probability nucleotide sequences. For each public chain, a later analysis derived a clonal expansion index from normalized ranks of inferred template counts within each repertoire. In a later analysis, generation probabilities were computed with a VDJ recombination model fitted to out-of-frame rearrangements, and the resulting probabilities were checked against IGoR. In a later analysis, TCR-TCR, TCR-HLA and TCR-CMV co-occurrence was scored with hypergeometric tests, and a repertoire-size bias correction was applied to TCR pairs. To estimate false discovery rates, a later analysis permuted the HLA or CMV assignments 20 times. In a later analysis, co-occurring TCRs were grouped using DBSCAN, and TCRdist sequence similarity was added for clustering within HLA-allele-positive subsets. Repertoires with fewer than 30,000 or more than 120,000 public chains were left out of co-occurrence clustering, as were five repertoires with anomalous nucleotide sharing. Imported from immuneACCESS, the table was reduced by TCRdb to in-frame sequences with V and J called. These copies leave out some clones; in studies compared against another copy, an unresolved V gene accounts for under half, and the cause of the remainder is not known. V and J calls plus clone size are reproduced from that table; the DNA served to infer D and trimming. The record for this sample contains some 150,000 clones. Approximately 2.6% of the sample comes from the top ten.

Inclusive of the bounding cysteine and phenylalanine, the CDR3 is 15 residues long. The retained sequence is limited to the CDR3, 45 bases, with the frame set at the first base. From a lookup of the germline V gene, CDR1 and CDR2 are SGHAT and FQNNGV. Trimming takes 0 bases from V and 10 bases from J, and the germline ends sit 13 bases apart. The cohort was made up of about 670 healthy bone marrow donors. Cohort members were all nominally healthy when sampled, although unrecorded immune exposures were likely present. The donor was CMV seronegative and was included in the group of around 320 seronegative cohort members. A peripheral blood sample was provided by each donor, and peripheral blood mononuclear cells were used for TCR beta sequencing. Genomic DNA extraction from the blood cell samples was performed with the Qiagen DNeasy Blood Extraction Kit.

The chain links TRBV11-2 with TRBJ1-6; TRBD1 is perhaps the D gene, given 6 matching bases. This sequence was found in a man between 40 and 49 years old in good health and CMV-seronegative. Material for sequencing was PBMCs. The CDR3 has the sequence CASSLEARGGSPLHF. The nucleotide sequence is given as TGTGCCAGCAGCTTAGAAGCCAGGGGCGGCTCACCCCTCCACTTT.